The 3 T cell receptor beta chains below all came from one sample that was sequenced in a study of T cell responses to AZD1222 COVID-19 vaccine. Sequencing was performed with immunoSEQ multiplex PCR; in TCRdb, only in-frame clones are kept and a portion is missing. The sample has tens of thousands of clones; roughly 90% are singletons. The sample here was peripheral blood, taken 28 days after the second AZD1222 dose. The receptor set was obtained from an adult who received the AZD1222 COVID-19 vaccine.

This clone was found a few times. The chain links TRBV27 to TRBJ1-1, with TRBD1 identical over 9 bases. The germline V gene has CDR1 MNHEY and CDR2 SMNVEV (reference sequence). V gave up 5 bases and J gave up 8 bases; unmatched junction bases: 6. The length of the CDR3 is 13 residues. CDR3 residues: CASSPLTGGEAFF. CDR3 in DNA: TGTGCCAGCAGTCCCCTGACAGGGGGAGAAGCTTTCTTT.

The chain uses TRBV18 and TRBJ1-5; 9 bases are shared with TRBD1. The CDR3 consists of 17 residues. V was clipped by 6 bases and J by 5 bases; unmatched bases: 14. Germline V gene sequence: CDR1 KGHSH, CDR2 LQKENI. The CDR3 spells CASSPTGGANIDQPQHF. The CDR3 coding sequence is TGTGCCAGCTCGCCTACAGGGGGCGCTAATATCGATCAGCCCCAGCATTTT.

This sequence joins TRBV23-1 and TRBJ1-3; no reliable D call. TRBV23-1 is an ORF; its function is uncertain. This CDR3 region has 14 residues. V lost 4 bases and J 5 bases, leaving 12 bases between the germline ends. This CDR3 reads CASSPYSQRNTIYF. The DNA of the CDR3 is TGCGCCAGCAGTCCCTACAGCCAGAGAAACACCATATATTTT.